The 30 T cell receptor beta chains below all came from one sample that was sequenced in a study of T cell responses to AZD1222 COVID-19 vaccine. TCRdb's table, derived via immunoSEQ multiplex PCR, lists solely in-frame clones and lacks some. Of 110,000 to 150,000 clones in the sample, approximately 90% were seen once. The sample here was peripheral blood, taken on day 0 of AZD1222 vaccination. Receptor source: an adult in good health.

This rearrangement joins TRBV6-6 to TRBJ1-1, with D unclear. The ends were cut back, 7 bases at V and 1 base at J, with 10 bases in the middle. The CDR3 contains 13 residues. CDR1 is MNHNY, CDR2 SVGAGI, per germline (reference sequence). Here the CDR3 DNA reads TGTGCCAGCAAAGGCACCTCGAACACTGAAGCTTTCTTT. Translating gives CASKGTSNTEAFF.

The chain combines TRBV10-1 with TRBJ2-1; 7 bases are a match to TRBD2. The CDR3 is 14 amino acids. Germline lookup yields CDR1 WNHNN and CDR2 SYGVQD (reference sequence). Unmatched junction bases numbered 4, after V lost 4 bases and J lost 4 bases. The CDR3 reads CASSGLADYNEQFF. The DNA for the CDR3 is TGCGCCAGCAGTGGGCTAGCGGATTACAATGAGCAGTTCTTC.

The rearrangement links TRBV30 to TRBJ2-2, with D possibly matching TRBD2 (5 bases). V was clipped by 5 bases and J by 11 bases, with 18 bases between them. Germline V gene lookup returns CDR1 GTSNPN and CDR2 SVGIG (reference sequence). This CDR3 region has 13 residues. As DNA, the CDR3 is TGTGCCTGGCTAGCTAGCTCGTTCGGCGAGCTGTTTTTT. This sequence encodes CAWLASSFGELFF. The variable domain in full, with the rest retrieved from reference TRBV30 and TRBJ2-2, is SQTIHQWPATLVQPVGSPLSLECTVEGTSNPNLYWYRQAAGRGLQLLFYSVGIGQISSEVPQNLSASRPQDRQFILSSKKLLLSDSGFYLCAWLASSFGELFFGEGSRLTVL.

This chain connects TRBV2 to TRBJ1-4; D is undetermined. V was pared by 9 bases and J by 0 bases, with 8 bases between. CDR3 length equals 13 residues. CDR1 and CDR2 from the germline V gene are SNHLY and FYNNEI. CDR3 amino acids: CASHQSTNEKLFF. CDR3 DNA sequence: TGTGCCAGTCATCAATCAACTAATGAAAAACTGTTTTTT.

This chain links TRBV4-3 with TRBJ1-5; TRBD1 might be the D (6 bases). CDR3 length equals 14 residues. Germline CDR1 and CDR2: LGHNA and YSLEER. Trimming pared 0 bases from V and 7 bases from J, leaving 10 bases between. CDR3 sequence: CASSQDRGRQPQHF. The CDR3 DNA reads as TGCGCCAGCAGCCAAGACAGGGGACGGCAGCCCCAGCATTTT.

DNA for the CDR3: TGTGCCAGCACCTTGTGGCTGGACACCGGGGAGCTGTTTTTT. Translation: CASTLWLDTGELFF. The V and J genes are TRBV7-8 and TRBJ2-2; D is undetermined. The germline V gene encodes CDR1 SGHVS and CDR2 FQNEAQ. Trimming removed 7 bases from V and 3 bases from J, with 12 bases in between. The CDR3 is 14 amino acids.

This CDR3 is CASSQRPRQGAWGYTF. The DNA of the CDR3 is TGTGCCAGCAGCCAAAGACCGAGACAGGGGGCGTGGGGCTACACCTTC. The chain couples TRBV7-8 to TRBJ1-2; 10 nucleotides align to TRBD1. The junction had 14 bases not matched to a gene; V was cut back by 5 bases and J by 8 bases. The CDR3 has 16 amino acids. Germline values: CDR1 SGHVS, CDR2 FQNEAQ.

Here the CDR3 DNA reads TGTGCCTGGAGCGGTGGACAGGCTAACGGGGTAGCTTTCTTT. This translates into CAWSGGQANGVAFF. The V call is TRBV30, the J call TRBJ1-1, with TRBD1 identical over 7 bases. The CDR3 extends over 14 amino acids. The junction had 14 bases not matched to a gene; V was cut back by 3 bases and J by 10 bases. Germline V lookup: CDR1 GTSNPN, CDR2 SVGIG (reference sequence).

This clone has a single count. The chain joins TRBV6-5 to TRBJ2-7; perhaps D is TRBD1 or TRBD2 (5 bases each). Germline CDR1 reads MNHEY; CDR2 reads SVGAGI. CDR3 length: 15 amino acids. V was pared by 7 bases and J by 5 bases, with 21 bases between. The CDR3, as DNA: TGTGCCAGCAAGGGTGGGGACCTCACGCCGAACGAGCAGTACTTC. Amino acid sequence: CASKGGDLTPNEQYF.

The chain links TRBV27 to TRBJ1-6; 7 bases fit TRBD1. Germline values: CDR1 MNHEY, CDR2 SMNVEV (reference sequence). This CDR3 region has 14 residues. Trimming cost V 4 bases and J 8 bases; bases outside gene matches: 5. The CDR3 protein is CASSYRGRHSPLHF. Written as DNA, the CDR3 is TGTGCCAGCAGTTACAGGGGCCGACATTCACCCCTCCACTTT.

This chain connects TRBV3-1 (or the pseudogene TRBV3-2) to TRBJ2-2; D uncertain. The CDR3 loop spans 12 amino acids. Germline-derived CDR1 and CDR2 are LGHDT and YNNKEL (reference sequence). The V end lost 4 bases, the J end lost 6 bases, and 6 bases lay between the germline ends. This chain's CDR3 is CASSPFSGELFF. Here the CDR3 DNA reads TGTGCCAGCAGCCCCTTTTCCGGGGAGCTGTTTTTT.

This chain connects TRBV19 to TRBJ1-5; D unclear. Germline V gives CDR1 LNHDA, CDR2 SQIVND (reference sequence). V lost 7 bases to trimming and J lost 0 bases, with 13 bases between them. The CDR3 is 15 residues long. In DNA form, the CDR3 reads TGTGCCAGTAACTTACCGCCTTATAGCAATCAGCCCCAGCATTTT. This sequence encodes CASNLPPYSNQPQHF.

The chain recombines TRBV29-1 with TRBJ2-1; 8 bases align to TRBD2. J lost 0 bases, V lost 6 bases, and 4 bases had no gene match. The CDR3 covers 14 residues. CDR1 and CDR2 (germline): SQVTM, ANQGSEA. CDR3 protein: CSVELADSYNEQFF. The CDR3 DNA reads as TGCAGCGTAGAACTAGCGGACTCCTACAATGAGCAGTTCTTC.

The chain links TRBV20-1 to TRBJ2-2; a possible D gene is TRBD1 (6 bases). The V end was cut by 3 bases, the J end by 7 bases, with 12 bases between. The CDR3 totals 13 residues. From germline, CDR1 is DFQATT and CDR2 SNEGSKA (reference sequence). The CDR3 is CSASQGIFGELFF. CDR3 coding DNA: TGCAGTGCTAGTCAGGGGATTTTCGGGGAGCTGTTTTTT.

This clone appeared a few times. The chain couples TRBV12-5 to TRBJ2-2; no definite D call. This CDR3 is built from 13 residues. The germline gives CDR1 LGHNT, CDR2 FRNRAP. The CDR3 loop reads CAVQVENTGELFF. CDR3 nucleotide sequence: TGTGCCGTCCAAGTGGAGAACACCGGGGAGCTGTTTTTT.

The genes are TRBV18 and TRBJ1-3; possible D gene TRBD1, 6 bases. The V end was cut by 4 bases, the J end by 0 bases, with 10 bases between. CDR1 is KGHSH and CDR2 is LQKENI in the germline V gene. This CDR3 region has 15 residues. The CDR3 nucleotides read TGTGCCAGCTCACTCAGGGACACCTCTGGAAACACCATATATTTT. Encoded protein: CASSLRDTSGNTIYF.

The V call is TRBV15, the J call TRBJ1-1; D is unresolved. V was shortened by 0 bases and J by 6 bases, with 8 bases between the two germline ends. This CDR3 region has 13 residues. Germline values: CDR1 LNHNV, CDR2 YYDKDF (reference sequence). CDR3 residues: CATSRDRVAEAFF. For the CDR3, the DNA is TGTGCCACCAGCAGAGATCGGGTGGCTGAAGCTTTCTTT.

The rearrangement uses TRBV7-8 and TRBJ1-5, with a possible D match to TRBD1 (5 bases). The CDR3 covers 13 residues. Germline V gene sequence: CDR1 SGHVS, CDR2 FQNEAQ. Between the trimmed V and J ends, which lost 2 bases and 7 bases, there was a span of 9 bases. This CDR3 is CASSLYQGQPQHF. Here the CDR3 DNA reads TGTGCCAGCAGCTTATATCAGGGCCAGCCCCAGCATTTT.

The genes are TRBV19 and TRBJ1-6; TRBD1 might be the D (5 bases). This CDR3 is 14 amino acids long. Germline V CDR1 and CDR2: LNHDA, SQIVND (reference sequence). Trimming left V 5 bases short and J 5 bases short, with 10 bases between. The chain's CDR3 is CASSAETDNSPLHF. CDR3 sequence (DNA): TGTGCCAGTAGTGCTGAGACAGATAATTCACCCCTCCACTTT.

This clone was detected once. The CDR3 sequence is CASSFPTATNEKLFF. Here the CDR3 DNA reads TGTGCCAGCAGCTTTCCTACTGCAACTAATGAAAAACTGTTTTTT. J is TRBJ1-4 and V is TRBV7-2; no clear D gene. CDR3 length: 15 amino acids. Germline V gene sequence: CDR1 SGHTA, CDR2 FQGNSA. V shed 3 bases and J shed 0 bases, with 8 bases lying between them. Drawing the rest from reference TRBV7-2 and TRBJ1-4, the complete variable domain is GAGVSQSPSNKVTEKGKDVELRCDPISGHTALYWYRQSLGQGLEFLIYFQGNSAPDKSGLPSDRFSAERTGGSVSTLTIQRTQQEDSAVYLCASSFPTATNEKLFFGSGTQLSVL.

The rearrangement joins TRBV14 to TRBJ1-1; D unresolved. V lost 1 base and J lost 1, with 7 bases in between. The CDR3 contains 14 residues. Per germline, CDR1 SGHDN and CDR2 FVKESK. The CDR3 sequence: CASSQGMGNTEAFF. CDR3 DNA: TGTGCCAGCAGCCAAGGGATGGGGAACACTGAAGCTTTCTTT.

The J gene is TRBJ1-5, the V gene TRBV6-5; D not resolved. V was shortened by 7 bases and J by 10 bases, with 20 bases between the two germline ends. There are 14 residues in the CDR3. Germline-derived CDR1 and CDR2 are MNHEY and SVGAGI. The CDR3 here is CASTRTLNREPQHF. The CDR3 DNA reads as TGTGCCAGCACCCGAACCCTTAATCGCGAACCCCAGCATTTT.

The rearrangement links TRBV29-1 to TRBJ1-3; D is perhaps TRBD1 (6 bases). The CDR3 has 13 residues. Germline V gene sequence: CDR1 SQVTM, CDR2 ANQGSEA. V was trimmed by 5 bases and J by 4 bases, leaving 12 bases between them. DNA for the CDR3: TGCAGCGTTAACAGGGTCTCAGGAAACACCATATATTTT. It translates to CSVNRVSGNTIYF.

The V call is TRBV7-9, the J call TRBJ2-1; D may be TRBD1 or TRBD2 (5 bases each). Looked up from germline, CDR1 is SEHNR and CDR2 is FQNEAQ (reference sequence). The CDR3 spans 17 residues. V was pared by 7 bases and J by 0 bases, with 19 bases between. Here the CDR3 reads CASTRGLPQHSYNEQFF. Written as DNA, the CDR3 is TGTGCCAGCACTCGGGGCCTACCCCAACACTCCTACAATGAGCAGTTCTTC.

This clone was observed a single time. This rearrangement joins TRBV3-1 (or the pseudogene TRBV3-2) to TRBJ2-7; 10 nucleotides align to TRBD2. This CDR3 is 15 amino acids long. CDR1 is LGHDT and CDR2 is YNNKEL in the germline V gene (reference sequence). V lost 0 bases, J lost 5 bases, and 4 bases stayed unmatched. For the CDR3, the DNA is TGTGCCAGCAGCCAAGAGGGGCTAGCGGGAGACGAGCAGTACTTC. Protein product: CASSQEGLAGDEQYF.

This clone has just a few counts. This sequence joins TRBV11-2 and TRBJ1-5, with a possible D match to TRBD1 (6 bases). The CDR3 has 15 residues. The V end lost 5 bases, the J end lost 4 bases, and 15 bases lay between the germline ends. Per germline, CDR1 SGHAT and CDR2 FQNNGV. The CDR3 here is CASSQGNLRNQPQHF. The CDR3 nucleotides read TGTGCCAGCAGCCAGGGGAACCTTAGGAATCAGCCCCAGCATTTT.

The chain couples TRBV10-1 to TRBJ2-7, with a weak D call TRBD2 (5 bases). CDR1 WNHNN and CDR2 SYGVQD come from the germline V gene (reference sequence). The CDR3 has 13 amino acids. The V end was cut by 8 bases, the J end by 2 bases, with 13 bases between. The CDR3 sequence is CASVRDCTYEQYF. The CDR3 DNA reads TGCGCCAGCGTCCGGGATTGTACCTACGAGCAGTACTTC.

This rearrangement joins TRBV7-2 to TRBJ1-6; D not certain. V was clipped by 3 bases and J by 9 bases, with 6 bases between them. The CDR3 extends over 12 amino acids. Germline V gene sequence: CDR1 SGHTA, CDR2 FQGNSA. The chain's CDR3 is CASSLGGSPLHF. CDR3 DNA sequence: TGTGCCAGCAGCTTGGGAGGTTCACCCCTCCACTTT.

This clone has just one count. The chain joins TRBV27 to TRBJ1-1, with D possibly matching TRBD1 (5 bases). The CDR3 covers 15 residues. Looked up from germline, CDR1 is MNHEY and CDR2 is SMNVEV (reference sequence). Trimming took off 2 bases at V and 3 bases at J, with 13 bases between the two ends. The CDR3: CASSLASEGYTEAFF. CDR3 nucleotides: TGTGCCAGCAGTTTAGCGTCAGAGGGGTACACTGAAGCTTTCTTT.

This clone showed up just once. This chain uses TRBV6-2 or TRBV6-3 with TRBJ2-1, with 12 bases matching TRBD1. V was clipped by 5 bases and J by 9 bases; unmatched bases: 8. There are 15 residues in the CDR3. Germline lookup yields CDR1 MNHEY and CDR2 SVGEGT. CDR3 DNA sequence: TGTGCCAGCAGTGGGCCCGGGACAGGGGGCGTTGAGCAGTTCTTC. Translation: CASSGPGTGGVEQFF.